This T cell receptor beta chain was sequenced in a study of T cell responses to AZD1222 COVID-19 vaccine. Study-level findings and limits: Repertoire collection took place solely once the T cell response had peaked. Among AZD1222 vaccinees, only 5 to 7 were seropositive at baseline. A reported finding is that nearly half of spike-specific TCRs target unmutated variant regions.

As for this clone: Its specificity is unknown.

Germline assignment: CDR1 SGDLS and CDR2 YYNGEE. The CDR3 sequence is 15 residues long. V dropped 3 bases and J dropped 8; count of bases not matched to a gene: 6. Profiled with immunoSEQ multiplex PCR; TCRdb holds only in-frame clones, not every one. This sample has about 120,000 clones, with around 93% found just once. The sequence came from an adult in good health. The input for sequencing was peripheral blood, taken on day 0 of AZD1222 vaccination. The rearrangement links TRBV9 to TRBJ2-1; the match to TRBD2 covers 12 bases. CDR3 bases: TGTGCCAGCAGCGCTAGCGGGAGGGCCTTGGATGAGCAGTTCTTC. Amino acid sequence: CASSASGRALDEQFF. The full variable domain, with the rest looked up from reference TRBV9 and TRBJ2-1, is DSGVTQTPKHLITATGQRVTLRCSPRSGDLSVYWYQQSLDQGLQFLIQYYNGEERAKGNILERFSAQQFPDLHSELNLSSLELGDSALYFCASSASGRALDEQFFGPGTRLTVL.